The 23 T cell receptor beta chains reported below all come from one sample, sequenced in a study of T cells in Graves' hyperthyroidism and ophthalmopathy. There were TCR beta CDR3 regions amplified from RNA transcripts. The HTBI set primed first-round TCR CDR3 RT-PCR. TCRdb redid the calling of the multiplex PCR reads with MiXCR, one entry per CDR3 protein. The sample records a few hundred thousand distinct CDR3 sequences, less than 20% being singletons. Sequenced material: blood. The receptor source for this set is a woman aged 25 to 39 with Graves' hyperthyroidism.

This clonotype was seen many times. The chain is built from TRBV11-3 and TRBJ2-7, with TRBD2 as a possible D gene (6 bases). Looked up from germline, CDR1 is SGHNT and CDR2 is YENEEA. The germline V and J ends were trimmed by 1 base and 2 bases, with 18 bases remaining between them. The CDR3 extends over 17 amino acids. Written as DNA, the CDR3 is TGTGCCAGCAGCTTAGGGCGGCGGGACGAGACAACCTACGAGCAGTACTTC. It specifies CASSLGRRDETTYEQYF.

This clonotype was observed a handful of times. The CDR3 bases are TGCAGTGCTACTTCCCCCCTGACTAGCGGGACACTCAATGAGCAGTTCTTC. It is translated as CSATSPLTSGTLNEQFF. The chain employs TRBV20-1 and TRBJ2-1; 11 bases agree with TRBD2. Trimming at V came to 4 bases and at J to 6 bases, leaving 14 bases not matched to a gene. This CDR3 comprises 17 residues. CDR1 and CDR2 (germline): DFQATT, SNEGSKA (reference sequence).

This clonotype has ten or more counts. The genes are TRBV10-3 and TRBJ1-6, with TRBD1 as a possible D gene (6 bases). V was clipped by 3 bases and J by 10 bases, with 10 bases between them. The CDR3 consists of 13 residues. Germline CDR1 ENHRY, CDR2 SYGVKD. The CDR3 here is CAISDRGSSPLHF. The CDR3 nucleotides read TGTGCCATCAGTGACAGGGGATCATCACCCCTCCACTTT.

This clonotype has only a few counts. V and J are TRBV7-3 and TRBJ2-1; 7 bases are shared with TRBD2. CDR3 size: 15 residues. The junction had 10 bases not matched to a gene; V was cut back by 0 bases and J by 11 bases. Germline values: CDR1 SGHTA, CDR2 FQGTGA. The CDR3 sequence is CASSLTIGGSGKQFF. CDR3 nucleotide sequence: TGTGCCAGCAGCTTAACGATCGGGGGGTCTGGGAAGCAGTTCTTC.

This clonotype was observed many times. This may be a read error, as it is one base from a much larger clone. The V call is TRBV28, the J call TRBJ2-7, with D possibly being TRBD1 (6 bases). Looked up from germline, CDR1 is MDHEN and CDR2 is SYDVKM. Between the trimmed V and J ends, which lost 6 bases and 0 bases, there was a span of 9 bases. The CDR3 is made up of 13 amino acids. In DNA, the CDR3 is TGTGCCAGCAGCTGGACAGACTCCTACGAGCAGTACTTC. As protein: CASSWTDSYEQYF.

This clonotype occurred a few times. The rearrangement joins TRBV4-2 to TRBJ2-6; a possible D gene is TRBD1 (5 bases). The CDR3 covers 15 residues. Trimming cost V 11 bases and J 0 bases, with 14 bases left between them. Germline loops: CDR1 LGHNA, CDR2 YNFKEQ. The CDR3 sequence: CAAGQGGSGANVLTF. CDR3 bases: TGTGCCGCTGGTCAGGGTGGCTCTGGGGCCAACGTCCTGACTTTC.

The chain links TRBV10-3 to TRBJ2-3, with TRBD2 identical over 13 bases. The CDR3 runs to 15 residues. Germline lookup yields CDR1 ENHRY and CDR2 SYGVKD. The J segment lost 4 bases and the V segment lost 7 bases, leaving 5 bases of the junction unmatched. The CDR3 nucleotides are TGTGCCATCAACCGACTAGCGGGAGGCTCAGATACGCAGTATTTT. Amino acids: CAINRLAGGSDTQYF.

The genes are TRBV5-1 and TRBJ2-5; 8 bases line up with TRBD2. CDR3 size: 15 residues. Germline V gene sequence: CDR1 SGHRS, CDR2 YFSETQ. Trimming at V came to 4 bases and at J to 2 bases, leaving 7 bases not matched to a gene. The CDR3 coding sequence is TGCGCCAGCAGCCTATCAACTAGCGGTCAAGAGACCCAGTACTTC. It translates to CASSLSTSGQETQYF. Based on the CDR3 plus reference TRBV5-1 and TRBJ2-5, the full variable domain is KAGVTQTPRYLIKTRGQQVTLSCSPISGHRSVSWYQQTPGQGLQFLFEYFSETQRNKGNFPGRFSGRQFSNSRSEMNVSTLELGDSALYLCASSLSTSGQETQYFGPGTRLLVL.

This clonotype was found many times. This chain connects TRBV6-6 to TRBJ2-3, with D tentatively TRBD1 or TRBD2 (5 bases each). Looked up from germline, CDR1 is MNHNY and CDR2 is SVGAGI (reference sequence). The germline V and J ends were trimmed by 6 bases and 5 bases, with 12 bases remaining between them. The CDR3 covers 13 residues. The CDR3 DNA reads as TGTGCCAGCAGGGACTCGAGGGGAGATACGCAGTATTTT. Residues: CASRDSRGDTQYF.

This clonotype was detected only a few times. This CDR3 fails to terminate in the conserved phenylalanine or tryptophan, so it likely reflects a read error. The chain couples TRBV2 to TRBJ1-6; 7 bases match TRBD1. The CDR3 has 15 amino acids. Per the germline V gene, CDR1 is SNHLY and CDR2 is FYNNEI. V lost 2 bases to trimming and J lost 7 bases; unmatched junction nucleotides: 5. This chain's CDR3 is CASSETGVVNSPLHL. The DNA for the CDR3 is TGTGCCAGCAGTGAAACAGGGGTGGTCAATTCACCCCTCCACCTT.

This clonotype was seen many times. The rearrangement uses TRBV18 and TRBJ2-5; D remains unclear. CDR1 is KGHSH and CDR2 is LQKENI in the germline V gene. There are 14 residues in the CDR3. V was cut by 3 bases and J by 4 bases, with 12 bases left in between. The CDR3 reads CASSPSNHRETQYF. CDR3 sequence (DNA): TGTGCCAGCTCACCCTCAAATCATCGAGAGACCCAGTACTTC.

This clonotype was observed many times. The V gene is TRBV3-1, the J gene TRBJ2-5; 9 bases map to TRBD2. This CDR3 comprises 13 residues. Unmatched junction bases numbered 2, after V lost 7 bases and J lost 2 bases. Germline V lookup: CDR1 LGHDT, CDR2 YNNKEL (reference sequence). CDR3 sequence: CASNSGSQETQYF. As DNA, the CDR3 is TGTGCCAGCAATAGCGGGAGTCAAGAGACCCAGTACTTC.

The chain employs TRBV11-1 and TRBJ2-7; 8 nucleotides match TRBD2. The length of the CDR3 is 15 residues. Germline CDR1 and CDR2: SGHAT and FQDESV (reference sequence). V trimming: 2 bases; J trimming: 3 bases; junction bases outside the gene matches: 6. Written as DNA, the CDR3 is TGTGCCAGCAGCTTAAGCGGGAGTAACCTCTACGAGCAGTACTTC. Amino acid sequence: CASSLSGSNLYEQYF. Variable domain in full (rest from reference TRBV11-1 and TRBJ2-7): EAEVAQSPRYKITEKSQAVAFWCDPISGHATLYWYRQILGQGPELLVQFQDESVVDDSQLPKDRFSAERLKGVDSTLKIQPAELGDSAMYLCASSLSGSNLYEQYFGPGTRLTVT.

This clonotype occurred many times. The CDR3, as DNA: TGTGCCAGCAGTGTTACCACTAGCGGGAGCGGCTACGAGCAGTACTTC. Its protein product is CASSVTTSGSGYEQYF. The V gene is TRBV2, the J gene TRBJ2-7, with 11 nucleotides matching TRBD2. The V gene end was trimmed by 4 bases and the J gene end by 3 bases; junction bases not matched to a gene: 8. The V gene's germline CDR1 is SNHLY and CDR2 FYNNEI. There are 16 residues in the CDR3.

V and J are TRBV20-1 and TRBJ2-7, with 7 nucleotides matching TRBD2. The V and J ends lost 5 bases and 7 bases, in that order; junction bases with no gene match: 5. This CDR3 has 11 residues. Per germline, CDR1 DFQATT and CDR2 SNEGSKA (reference sequence). The CDR3 DNA is TGCAGTGCTCAAATTAGCGGGGAGCAGTACTTC. Translation: CSAQISGEQYF.

The rearrangement links TRBV28 to TRBJ2-3; 10 positions agree with TRBD1. Germline CDR1 and CDR2: MDHEN and SYDVKM. V trimming: 5 bases; J trimming: 4 bases; junction bases outside the gene matches: 9. This CDR3 has 16 amino acids. CDR3 in amino acids: CASSEKAGTGADTQYF. CDR3 sequence (DNA): TGTGCCAGCAGTGAAAAAGCCGGGACAGGGGCAGATACGCAGTATTTT.

This clonotype came up many times. V and J are TRBV3-1 and TRBJ1-1; D not resolved. Per germline, CDR1 LGHDT and CDR2 YNNKEL (reference sequence). This CDR3 is built from 15 residues. With 1 base removed from V and 6 bases from J, the gap between germline ends came to 15 bases. CDR3 in amino acids: CASSQATVGLAEAFF. The CDR3 coding sequence is TGTGCCAGCAGCCAAGCGACGGTAGGTTTGGCTGAAGCTTTCTTT.

This clonotype was seen at least ten times. The chain combines TRBV28 with TRBJ2-7, with D tentatively TRBD1 or TRBD2 (6 bases each). Trimming removed 8 bases at V and 2 bases at J, with 16 bases between. The germline V gene encodes CDR1 MDHEN and CDR2 SYDVKM. This CDR3 is built from 14 residues. The CDR3 nucleotides read TGTGCCAGCGGCAGGGGCGGGGATCCCTACGAGCAGTACTTC. Translating gives CASGRGGDPYEQYF.

The sample holds many counts of this clonotype. This chain joins TRBV9 and TRBJ2-3; D might be TRBD1 (6 bases). Germline loops: CDR1 SGDLS, CDR2 YYNGEE. V was cut by 2 bases and J by 4 bases, with 11 bases left in between. The CDR3 extends over 14 amino acids. For the CDR3, the DNA is TGTGCCAGCAGCGTCGGGTGGACAGCAGATACGCAGTATTTT. This encodes CASSVGWTADTQYF.

The CDR3 nucleotides read TGTGCCAGCAGTCTGGGGGGGGGATGGGATCTACAGTACTTC. Its protein is CASSLGGGWDLQYF. V is TRBV12-3 or TRBV12-4 and J is TRBJ2-5; 7 bases map to TRBD2. CDR3 size: 14 residues. J lost 11 bases, V lost 5 bases, and 14 bases had no gene match.

The table lists this clonotype with many counts. This chain connects TRBV2 to TRBJ1-2; D might be TRBD1 (5 bases). Germline lookup yields CDR1 SNHLY and CDR2 FYNNEI. The CDR3 contains 14 residues. Trimming cost V 7 bases and J 4 bases, with 16 bases left between them. CDR3 in amino acids: CASTEGRVGYGYTF. The CDR3 DNA follows: TGTGCCAGCACCGAGGGCAGGGTAGGCTATGGCTACACCTTC. The complete variable domain, with remaining parts taken from reference TRBV2 and TRBJ1-2, reads EPEVTQTPSHQVTQMGQEVILRCVPISNHLYFYWYRQILGQKVEFLVSFYNNEISEKSEIFDDQFSVERPDGSNFTLKIRSTKLEDSAMYFCASTEGRVGYGYTFGSGTRLTVV.

This clonotype was recorded many times. This chain links TRBV27 with TRBJ2-4, with a possible D match to TRBD2 (6 bases). Germline V gives CDR1 MNHEY, CDR2 SMNVEV (reference sequence). Trimming took off 6 bases at V and 0 bases at J, with 15 bases between the two ends. This CDR3 region has 16 residues. CDR3 sequence (DNA): TGTGCCAGCAGGCAACTAGCCAACTTAGCCAAAAACATTCAGTACTTC. It specifies CASRQLANLAKNIQYF.

This clonotype was counted ten times or more. The chain uses TRBV24-1 and TRBJ2-5; D not certain. The germline V gene has CDR1 KGHDR and CDR2 SFDVKD. Trimming shortened V by 3 bases and J by 5 bases, and 9 bases separated the two germline ends. This CDR3 is 13 amino acids long. For the CDR3, the DNA is TGTGCCACCAGTGATGTGCCGTTCGAGACCCAGTACTTC. It encodes CATSDVPFETQYF.